These 22 T cell receptor beta chains were sequenced from one sample in a study of shared clonotypes between healthy human individuals. Here immunoSEQ multiplex PCR was the method, and the copy in TCRdb shows in-frame clones only, minus some. The sample has a few million clones, just over 90% seen once. Sequencing input: naive CD4+ T cells sorted from blood. Indicated subset: CD45RA+ positively selected. The receptor set was obtained from a man younger than 35 in good health.

The CDR3 reads CASSQGAGTGPYEQYF. The CDR3 DNA reads as TGCGCCAGCAGCCAAGGGGCCGGGACAGGACCCTACGAGCAGTACTTC. The V gene is TRBV4-3, the J gene TRBJ2-7; 8 bases agree with TRBD1. Germline lookup yields CDR1 LGHNA and CDR2 YSLEER. The CDR3 has 16 amino acids. V was clipped by 1 base and J by 2 bases; unmatched bases: 7.

The V and J genes are TRBV7-4 and TRBJ2-7, with 9 bases matching TRBD1. There are 15 residues in the CDR3. In germline, CDR1 is SGHVT, CDR2 SQSDAQ. V was pared by 2 bases and J by 2 bases, with 4 bases of the junction left unmatched. The CDR3 spells CASSLWGQGTYEQYF. The CDR3 DNA reads as TGTGCCAGCAGCTTATGGGGACAGGGAACCTACGAGCAGTACTTC.

The chain joins TRBV7-9 to TRBJ2-5; D is possibly TRBD1 (6 bases). V dropped 5 bases and J dropped 1 base, with 11 bases sitting between them. Germline V gives CDR1 SEHNR, CDR2 FQNEAQ (reference sequence). This CDR3 region has 14 residues. CDR3 sequence (DNA): TGTGCCAGCAGCGCCACAGGGTTCCAAGAGACCCAGTACTTC. It codes for CASSATGFQETQYF. Drawing the rest from reference TRBV7-9 and TRBJ2-5, the complete variable domain is DTGVSQNPRHKITKRGQNVTFRCDPISEHNRLYWYRQTLGQGPEFLTYFQNEAQLEKSRLLSDRFSAERPKGSFSTLEIQRTEQGDSAMYLCASSATGFQETQYFGPGTRLLVL.

The chain is built from TRBV19 and TRBJ2-5; D call uncertain. Germline V gene sequence: CDR1 LNHDA, CDR2 SQIVND (reference sequence). This CDR3 comprises 14 residues. Deletions cut 5 bases from V and 4 bases from J, with 14 bases between. The CDR3 sequence: CASSPETWRETQYF. CDR3 coding DNA: TGTGCCAGTAGTCCCGAGACATGGAGAGAGACCCAGTACTTC. The full variable domain, rest sourced from reference TRBV19 and TRBJ2-5, is DGGITQSPKYLFRKEGQNVTLSCEQNLNHDAMYWYRQDPGQGLRLIYYSQIVNDFQKGDIAEGYSVSREKKESFPLTVTSAQKNPTAFYLCASSPETWRETQYFGPGTRLLVL.

J is TRBJ2-5 and V is TRBV30; the D is unclear. The last part of the DNA fits TRBJ2-7 better; the J call may be wrong. The CDR3 contains 12 residues. Germline values: CDR1 GTSNPN, CDR2 SVGIG (reference sequence). For the CDR3, the DNA is TGTGCCTGGAGTTCTTACTCCGCCGAGCAGTACTTC. This sequence encodes CAWSSYSAEQYF.

The V gene is TRBV6-1, the J gene TRBJ2-5, with 8 nucleotides matching TRBD2. Germline CDR1 MNHNS, CDR2 SASEGT. Trimming cost V 1 base and J 5 bases; bases outside gene matches: 9. The CDR3 is 16 amino acids. CDR3 nucleotide sequence: TGTGCCAGCAGTGAAGTAGCCGGGGGGGCTGGGGAGACCCAGTACTTC. This sequence encodes CASSEVAGGAGETQYF.

V gene TRBV11-2 combines with J gene TRBJ1-1; D is uncertain. The CDR3 runs 18 residues. Germline V gene lookup returns CDR1 SGHAT and CDR2 FQNNGV. V was clipped by 7 bases and J by 1 base, with 25 bases between them. For the CDR3, the DNA is TGTGCCAGCAACAAGAAGGTTAGGCGCGGGATCTCGAACACTGAAGCTTTCTTT. Translating gives CASNKKVRRGISNTEAFF.

This sequence joins TRBV6-1 and TRBJ1-2; D not certain. Deletions cut 4 bases from V and 3 bases from J, with 9 bases between. In germline, CDR1 is MNHNS, CDR2 SASEGT. The CDR3 is 13 residues long. CDR3: CASSVVTDYGYTF. CDR3 coding DNA: TGTGCCAGCAGTGTGGTAACAGACTATGGCTACACCTTC.

This clone has only one observation. The chain couples TRBV5-1 to TRBJ2-1; TRBD2 agrees at 9 bases. The CDR3 has 15 residues. Germline CDR1 reads SGHRS; CDR2 reads YFSETQ. V dropped 4 bases and J dropped 8; count of bases not matched to a gene: 10. CDR3 loop: CASSRPGLANDEQFF. For the CDR3, the DNA is TGCGCCAGCAGCAGGCCGGGACTAGCTAACGATGAGCAGTTCTTC. Based on the CDR3 plus reference TRBV5-1 and TRBJ2-1, the full variable domain is KAGVTQTPRYLIKTRGQQVTLSCSPISGHRSVSWYQQTPGQGLQFLFEYFSETQRNKGNFPGRFSGRQFSNSRSEMNVSTLELGDSALYLCASSRPGLANDEQFFGPGTRLTVL.

The chain has TRBV6-6 and TRBJ2-5, with D possibly matching TRBD1 (5 bases). The CDR3 covers 15 residues. The V end was cut by 7 bases, the J end by 4 bases, with 19 bases between. CDR1 is MNHNY, CDR2 SVGAGI, per germline (reference sequence). For the CDR3, the DNA is TGTGCCAGCACCCCTTTCCCCCAGGGTACAGAGACCCAGTACTTC. Its translation is CASTPFPQGTETQYF.

This clone occurred once. This chain links TRBV30 with TRBJ1-4, with D perhaps matching TRBD1 (5 bases). CDR1 and CDR2 (germline): GTSNPN, SVGIG (reference sequence). The CDR3 length is 12 residues. With 4 bases removed from V and 8 bases from J, the gap between germline ends came to 11 bases. CDR3 sequence reads: CAWTVQGEKLFF. The CDR3 DNA reads TGTGCCTGGACCGTTCAGGGAGAAAAACTGTTTTTT.

The chain carries TRBV5-8 and TRBJ1-3, with D maybe TRBD1 (5 bases). V was clipped by 4 bases and J by 0 bases, with 11 bases between them. Germline CDR1 reads SGHTS; CDR2 reads YDEGEE. The CDR3 totals 15 residues. In nucleotides, the CDR3 is TGTGCCAGCAGCCCCGCGGGGGGCTCTGGAAACACCATATATTTT. This translates into CASSPAGGSGNTIYF.

The V and J genes are TRBV2 and TRBJ1-5; the D is unclear. The CDR3 is 13 amino acids. Germline CDR1 and CDR2: SNHLY and FYNNEI. With 3 bases removed from V and 4 bases from J, the gap between germline ends came to 7 bases. The CDR3 loop is CASSESNNQPQHF. CDR3 nucleotides: TGTGCCAGCAGTGAGTCAAATAATCAGCCCCAGCATTTT.

This chain joins TRBV6-6 and TRBJ2-3, with D tentatively TRBD1 or TRBD2 (5 bases each). In germline, CDR1 is MNHNY, CDR2 SVGAGI (reference sequence). V dropped 6 bases and J dropped 3 bases, with 13 bases sitting between them. The CDR3 extends over 14 amino acids. The CDR3 bases are TGTGCCAGCAGCTCAGGGCGGAGGACAGATACGCAGTATTTT. Its translation: CASSSGRRTDTQYF.

The rearrangement uses TRBV19 and TRBJ2-7, with 7 positions matching TRBD1. The junction had 4 bases not matched to a gene; V was cut back by 6 bases and J by 2 bases. The germline CDR1 and CDR2 sequences are LNHDA and SQIVND (reference sequence). CDR3 length equals 13 residues. The CDR3 sequence is CASSRGSAYEQYF. In DNA form, the CDR3 reads TGTGCCAGTAGCAGGGGGTCCGCCTACGAGCAGTACTTC.

The V and J genes are TRBV18 and TRBJ1-3; the D gene is possibly TRBD1 (5 bases). The V end was cut by 5 bases, the J end by 3 bases, with 11 bases between. CDR3 length: 14 residues. Germline V gene sequence: CDR1 KGHSH, CDR2 LQKENI. The CDR3 DNA sequence: TGTGCCAGCTCAAAGGGGCAGGTTGGAAACACCATATATTTT. The encoded protein is CASSKGQVGNTIYF.

The chain employs TRBV19 and TRBJ1-5, with D tentatively TRBD1 (5 bases). The CDR3 has 14 amino acids. Trimming removed 11 bases at V and 0 bases at J, with 14 bases between. Per germline, CDR1 LNHDA and CDR2 SQIVND (reference sequence). DNA for the CDR3: TGTGCCGGGTCCGACAGTGATAGCAATCAGCCCCAGCATTTT. Translation gives CAGSDSDSNQPQHF.

The chain recombines TRBV15 with TRBJ2-1, with D maybe TRBD1 (6 bases). With 1 base removed from V and 3 bases from J, the gap between germline ends came to 19 bases. Germline CDR1 is LNHNV and CDR2 is YYDKDF (reference sequence). The CDR3 length is 18 residues. The CDR3 loop is CATSRVLHQGKFYNEQFF. CDR3 coding DNA: TGTGCCACCAGCAGAGTACTCCACCAGGGGAAATTCTACAATGAGCAGTTCTTC.

The chain is built from TRBV29-1 and TRBJ2-7, with D perhaps matching TRBD2 (6 bases). Germline V lookup: CDR1 SQVTM, CDR2 ANQGSEA. The germline V and J ends were trimmed by 5 bases and 4 bases, with 27 bases remaining between them. This CDR3 has 17 amino acids. CDR3 DNA sequence: TGCAGCGTTAATAAGAGGGCTAGCGTAAGGGGCCATTACGAGCAGTACTTC. Translated, it gives CSVNKRASVRGHYEQYF.

V gene TRBV6-4 combines with J gene TRBJ2-5; 12 bases match TRBD2. The germline V gene has CDR1 MRHNA and CDR2 SNTAGT. J gave up 7 bases and V 7 bases, and 7 bases lay outside the gene matches. The CDR3 is made up of 14 amino acids. The CDR3 region is CASTNRTSGATQYF. CDR3 DNA sequence: TGTGCCAGCACTAACCGGACTAGCGGGGCGACCCAGTACTTC.

The J gene is TRBJ1-6, the V gene TRBV21-1. TRBV21-1 is designated a pseudogene. The CDR3 is made up of 16 amino acids. In nucleotides, the CDR3 is TGTGCCAGCAGCCCTCGTCCTCTTTGGGGGGTGGGGCCCCTCCACTTT. This sequence encodes CASSPRPLWGVGPLHF.

The V and J genes are TRBV30 and TRBJ1-5; the D is unclear. There are 13 residues in the CDR3. V dropped 0 bases and J dropped 7 bases, with 10 bases sitting between them. CDR1 is GTSNPN and CDR2 is SVGIG in the germline V gene (reference sequence). CDR3 region: CAWSVREEQPQHF. DNA for the CDR3: TGTGCCTGGAGTGTACGGGAAGAGCAGCCCCAGCATTTT.